This T cell receptor beta chain derives from a study of early T cells in non-severe SARS-CoV-2 infection. Study details: Sequenced material consisted of bulk RNA (from unsorted whole blood), and chains were unpaired.

V lost 4 bases to trimming and J lost 8 bases; unmatched junction nucleotides: 7. This CDR3 is 16 amino acids long. CDR1 LGHNA and CDR2 YSLEER come from the germline V gene. The protocol attached unique molecular identifiers to individual cDNA molecules. TCRdb analysed the 5' RACE reads with MiXCR anew, one entry per CDR3 protein. The data contain tens of thousands of distinct CDR3 sequences, roughly 11% of them seen just once; the ten biggest clones take up 4.5% to 7%. The sequence was collected from an adult who was a healthcare worker with PCR-confirmed SARS-CoV-2 infection or an uninfected control (not recorded which). This chain uses TRBV4-3 with TRBJ2-1; 14 nucleotides line up with TRBD2. Sample: whole blood, taken at baseline. CDR3 bases: TGCGCCAGCAGCCGAGGACTAGCGGGAGGCGAGTATGAGCAGTTCTTC. It is translated as CASSRGLAGGEYEQFF.